The 6 T cell receptor beta chains below were found in one sample sequenced in a study of blood T cell repertoires in COVID-19. This table comes from immunoSEQ multiplex PCR, and its TCRdb copy is limited to in-frame clones, with some not included. Of around 73,000 clones in the sample, more than 70% were seen once. The sample consisted of peripheral blood. The source of these receptors is a man between 65 and 80 years old with COVID-19, enrolled during active disease.

V usage is TRBV28 and J usage is TRBJ1-2; 9 nucleotides line up with TRBD1. V shed 6 bases and J 4 bases; nucleotides not matched to a gene: 12. CDR3 length: 16 residues. CDR1 and CDR2 (germline): MDHEN, SYDVKM. Here the CDR3 DNA reads TGTGCCAGCAGCCAAACGACAGGGGGTGGGTTCTATGGCTACACCTTC. The encoded protein is CASSQTTGGGFYGYTF.

This sequence joins TRBV28 and TRBJ2-7, with D possibly TRBD2 on 6 matching bases. The V and J ends lost 3 bases and 5 bases respectively, with 17 bases between them. The V gene's germline CDR1 is MDHEN and CDR2 SYDVKM. This CDR3 comprises 15 residues. The DNA for the CDR3 is TGTGCCAGCAGTTTGAGGGCAAAGTGGGGGGACGAGCAGTACTTC. Encoded protein: CASSLRAKWGDEQYF.

The rearrangement uses TRBV24-1 and TRBJ1-5; 8 nucleotides align to TRBD1. Germline loops: CDR1 KGHDR, CDR2 SFDVKD. This CDR3 spans 14 amino acids. V shed 9 bases and J 10 bases; nucleotides not matched to a gene: 13. CDR3 nucleotide sequence: TGTGCCACCGGGGACAGGCCCTTAGAGTTACCCCAGCATTTT. Protein: CATGDRPLELPQHF.

This chain links TRBV6-1 with TRBJ1-3; TRBD1 matches at 9 bases. The ends lost 2 bases at V and 0 bases at J; junction bases unmatched: 14. The CDR3 consists of 20 residues. Per germline, CDR1 MNHNS and CDR2 SASEGT. CDR3 nucleotides: TGTGCCAGCAGTGAAAAGTCACAGGGGGCCCATAGGAGCTCTGGAAACACCATATATTTT. Its translation: CASSEKSQGAHRSSGNTIYF.

This clone was detected a few times. The chain is built from TRBV28 and TRBJ1-2; perhaps TRBD1 as D (5 bases). CDR1 is MDHEN, CDR2 SYDVKM, per germline. Trimming shortened V by 3 bases and J by 8 bases, and 13 bases separated the two germline ends. CDR3 length equals 13 residues. The DNA of the CDR3 is TGTGCCAGCAGTTTGCAACAGGAGCCGGGCTACACCTTC. This codes for CASSLQQEPGYTF.

This sequence joins TRBV20-1 and TRBJ1-5; TRBD1 matches at 9 bases. Germline V gene lookup returns CDR1 DFQATT and CDR2 SNEGSKA (reference sequence). After removal of 3 bases from V and 3 bases from J, the junction contained 3 bases not matched to a gene. This CDR3 comprises 14 residues. CDR3 sequence: CSASGDRDNQPQHF. In DNA form, the CDR3 reads TGCAGTGCTAGTGGGGACAGGGACAATCAGCCCCAGCATTTT.